This TCR beta chain was sequenced during a study of blood T cell repertoires in COVID-19. As for the study in general: COVID-19 samples, acute and convalescent, were from the United States, Italy and Spain.

In the study's own analysis: Reference gene primer amplification gave nucleated cell count estimates. Assay used: immunoSEQ multiplex PCR; TCRdb lists only in-frame clones, some missing. V, J and clone size derive from that table, while D and trimming were established from the DNA sequence. The data contain about 99,000 clones, nearly 85% of them singletons. Trimming pared 6 bases from V and 6 bases from J, leaving 12 bases between. Germline V CDR1 and CDR2: KGHDR, SFDVKD. CDR3 length: 13 amino acids. Specimen: peripheral blood. The receptor comes from a human donor in a cohort sampled during active or convalescent COVID-19. This sequence joins TRBV24-1 and TRBJ2-3, with TRBD2 as a possible D gene (5 bases). The CDR3 protein is CATSPGRDDTQYF. The CDR3 DNA sequence: TGTGCCACCAGTCCGGGAAGGGATGATACGCAGTATTTT.